This is a list of T cell receptor beta chains from one sample in a study of cytomegalovirus exposure and HLA in healthy donors. Only in-frame clones appear in the TCRdb table, and some are missing; sequencing was by immunoSEQ multiplex PCR. The table records roughly 120,000 clones, roughly 70% of them present only once. The source material was PBMCs. The receptors were gathered from a woman aged 35 to 49 in good health and CMV-seropositive. CDR3s include the opening cysteine and the closing phenylalanine or tryptophan. D genes are given only for firm matches. Clone size is not always given. Where it is, it says once, few, many or a class for expanded clones.

V,J,D,size,length,DNA,CDR3
TRBV9,TRBJ2-1,-,-,16,TGTGCCAGCAGCTCCTCATTCCTAGAGGGCCTCAATGAGCAGTTCTTC,CASSSSFLEGLNEQFF
TRBV27,TRBJ2-3,TRBD2,-,16,TGTGCCAGCAGTTTATGGGTTAGCGGGGATGGAGATACGCAGTATTTT,CASSLWVSGDGDTQYF
TRBV30,TRBJ1-5,-,-,14,TGTGCCTGGAGTGTAGGGGGGGATCATCAGCCCCAGCATTTT,CAWSVGGDHQPQHF
TRBV7-3,TRBJ2-7,TRBD1,-,14,TGTGCCAGCAGCTTACAGGGGGCGGGATACGAGCAGTACTTC,CASSLQGAGYEQYF
TRBV19,TRBJ2-1,TRBD2,-,16,TGTGCCAGTAATCTGATTAGCGGGGGAGCCTACAATGAGCAGTTCTTC,CASNLISGGAYNEQFF
TRBV11-3,TRBJ2-1,TRBD2,few,15,TGTGCCAGCAGCTCCCGACTAGCGGGCCCCAATGAGCAGTTCTTC,CASSSRLAGPNEQFF
TRBV5-1,TRBJ2-3,TRBD2,once,16,TGCGCCAGCAGCTTGCTAGCGGGGGGAACCACAGATACGCAGTATTTT,CASSLLAGGTTDTQYF
TRBV9,TRBJ2-1,TRBD2,-,16,TGTGCCAGCAGCGTCCGGACTAGCGGGGACAGAAATGAGCAGTTCTTC,CASSVRTSGDRNEQFF
TRBV27,TRBJ2-7,TRBD1,-,15,TGTGCCAGCAGTTTAGCTTTAGGGACAGGCTACGAGCAGTACTTC,CASSLALGTGYEQYF
TRBV14,TRBJ1-1,TRBD1,once,13,TGTGCCAGCAGTCAACAGGGGTACACTGAAGCTTTCTTT,CASSQQGYTEAFF
TRBV10-3,TRBJ2-7,-,-,12,TGTGCCATCAGTAGCGGAGTTTACGAGCAGTACTTC,CAISSGVYEQYF
TRBV27,TRBJ2-7,TRBD2,-,14,TGTGCCAGCAGGAGGACTAGCGGTATCTACGAGCAGTACTTC,CASRRTSGIYEQYF
TRBV5-8,TRBJ1-5,TRBD1,-,18,TGTGCCAGCGCTTTTCCGACAGGGGGCCCGGGGGGCAATCAGCCCCAGCATTTT,CASAFPTGGPGGNQPQHF
TRBV5-1,TRBJ2-2,TRBD1,-,16,TGCGCCAGCAGCCTCGGGACAGGACCTAACACCGGGGAGCTGTTTTTT,CASSLGTGPNTGELFF
TRBV7-9,TRBJ2-1,TRBD1,-,15,TGTGCCAGCAGCGCCTCGGGACAGAGGTTCGATGAGCAGTTCTTC,CASSASGQRFDEQFF
TRBV6-1,TRBJ1-2,-,few,15,TGTGCCAGCAGTGCGGTGAAGAGGGTCACCTATGGCTACACCTTC,CASSAVKRVTYGYTF
TRBV11-1,TRBJ2-3,-,-,13,TGTGCCAGCAGCCCCCCCTGGAGAGATACGCAGTATTTT,CASSPPWRDTQYF
TRBV7-2,TRBJ2-1,TRBD2,-,16,TGTGCCAGCAGCTTAGCGCTAGCGGGAGGCCAGCAGGAGCAGTTCTTC,CASSLALAGGQQEQFF
TRBV2,TRBJ1-1,-,few,13,TGTGCCAGCAGCCGGACAGCCAACACTGAAGCTTTCTTT,CASSRTANTEAFF
TRBV4-2,TRBJ2-3,TRBD2,-,13,TGTGCCAGCAGCCCGGGACTAGCGGATACGCAGTATTTT,CASSPGLADTQYF
TRBV28,TRBJ2-3,TRBD1,-,15,TGTGCCAGCAGTACTGAGGGACAGGGAACAGATACGCAGTATTTT,CASSTEGQGTDTQYF
TRBV5-1,TRBJ2-3,TRBD1,-,16,TGCGCCAGCAGCTCGCGACAGGGGGCTTTCGGGAATACGCAGTATTTT,CASSSRQGAFGNTQYF
TRBV30,TRBJ1-2,-,-,15,TGTGCCTGGAGTGTAAGTCGGTGGTATCACTATGGCTACACCTTC,CAWSVSRWYHYGYTF